This TCR beta chain appears in the sequencing data of a study of T-cell memory formation after mild COVID-19. Study-level background: Among the donors, TCR clusters were largely specific to each donor.

V was clipped by 3 bases and J by 2 bases; unmatched bases: 7. Germline CDR1 is SGDLS and CDR2 is YYNGEE. This CDR3 is 15 amino acids long. Each CDR3 protein gets one entry after TCRdb re-called the 5' RACE reads with MiXCR. The repertoire holds some 410,000 distinct CDR3 sequences, with more than 20% as singletons. Sequencing input: PBMCs or a T cell subset sorted from them (not recorded which). This TCR derives from an adult woman who had mild COVID-19 (a few samples of this study predate the infection). Cell type and time point are not known. This chain connects TRBV9 to TRBJ1-1; TRBD1 agrees at 7 bases. The CDR3 bases are TGTGCCAGCAGCGGACCCGGGACAGTCAACACTGAAGCTTTCTTT. Translation: CASSGPGTVNTEAFF.